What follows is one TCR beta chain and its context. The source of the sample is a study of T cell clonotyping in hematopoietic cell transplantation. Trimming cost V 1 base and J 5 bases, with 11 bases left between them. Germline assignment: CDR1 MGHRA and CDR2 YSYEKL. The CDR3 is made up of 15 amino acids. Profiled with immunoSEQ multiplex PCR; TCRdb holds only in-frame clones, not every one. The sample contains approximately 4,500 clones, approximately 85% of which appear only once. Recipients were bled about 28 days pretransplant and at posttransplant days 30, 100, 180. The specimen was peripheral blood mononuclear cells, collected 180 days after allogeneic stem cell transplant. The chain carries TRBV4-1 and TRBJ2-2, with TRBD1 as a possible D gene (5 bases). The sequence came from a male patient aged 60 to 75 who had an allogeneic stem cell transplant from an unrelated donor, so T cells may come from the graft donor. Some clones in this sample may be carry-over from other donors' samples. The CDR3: CASSQGVSGTGELFF. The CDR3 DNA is TGCGCCAGCAGCCAAGGGGTGTCAGGGACCGGGGAGCTGTTTTTT.